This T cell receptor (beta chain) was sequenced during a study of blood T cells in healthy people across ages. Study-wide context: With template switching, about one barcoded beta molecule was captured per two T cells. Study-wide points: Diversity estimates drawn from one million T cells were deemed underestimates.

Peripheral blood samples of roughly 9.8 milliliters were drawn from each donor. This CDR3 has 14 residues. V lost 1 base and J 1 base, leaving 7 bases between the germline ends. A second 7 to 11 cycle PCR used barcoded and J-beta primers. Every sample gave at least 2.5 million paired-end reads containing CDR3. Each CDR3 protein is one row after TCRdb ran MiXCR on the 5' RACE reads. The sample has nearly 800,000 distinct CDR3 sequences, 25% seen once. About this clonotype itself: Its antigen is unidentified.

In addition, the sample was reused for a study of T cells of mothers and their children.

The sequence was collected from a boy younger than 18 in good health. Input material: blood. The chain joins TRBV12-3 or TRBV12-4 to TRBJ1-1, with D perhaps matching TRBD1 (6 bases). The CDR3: CASSLEQGNTEAFF. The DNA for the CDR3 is TGTGCCAGCAGTTTAGAACAGGGGAACACTGAAGCTTTCTTT.